This TCR beta chain appears in the sequencing data of a study of blood T cell repertoires in COVID-19. In the study overall: Sites in the United States, Italy and Spain provided acute and convalescent COVID-19 samples.

This clone was seen a single time. V lost 4 bases to trimming and J lost 0 bases, with 16 bases between them. The germline gives CDR1 SGHRS, CDR2 YFSETQ. The CDR3 length is 16 residues. The cohort comprised adults aged about 18 to 89 years residing in 20 to 30 US areas. Participants reported their clinical history, and cohort assignment relied on those reports. In the original analysis: Amplifying reference gene primers gave estimates of nucleated cell counts. Produced via immunoSEQ multiplex PCR; TCRdb's table is partial and in-frame only. V and J calls and clone size follow that table, whereas D and trimming were derived from the DNA. The table shows more than 100,000 clones, with about 80% occurring only once.

The chain links TRBV5-1 to TRBJ1-1; the D is unclear. The clonotype originates from a man between 35 and 55 years old with acute COVID-19. The sequencing sample was made of PBMCs or T cells enriched from blood (not recorded which). CDR3 amino acids: CASSATSLRLNTEAFF. The CDR3 nucleotides are TGCGCCAGCAGCGCCACGTCTCTCCGGTTGAACACTGAAGCTTTCTTT. The full variable domain, completed using reference TRBV5-1 and TRBJ1-1, is KAGVTQTPRYLIKTRGQQVTLSCSPISGHRSVSWYQQTPGQGLQFLFEYFSETQRNKGNFPGRFSGRQFSNSRSEMNVSTLELGDSALYLCASSATSLRLNTEAFFGQGTRLTVV.